The TCR beta chain described here comes from a study of OX40 agonist ivuxolimab in advanced cancers. Findings of the study overall: At 0.1 to 3.0 mg/kg, clonal expansion of CD4+ and CD8+ blood T cells had occurred by week 6. Undetermined was the antigen specificity of the expanded peripheral T cells.

As regards this clone: The target antigen is unknown.

Using immunoSEQ multiplex PCR, the repertoire was profiled, and TCRdb retains in-frame clones only, with some absent. This table holds tens of thousands of clones, about 90% found once. This CDR3 comprises 17 residues. CDR1 is SEHNR and CDR2 is FQNEAQ in the germline V gene (reference sequence). J gave up 0 bases and V 0 bases, and 1 base lay outside the gene matches. Autoimmune disease history or systemic immunosuppression disqualified patients. The chain has TRBV7-9 and TRBJ2-3, with TRBD2 identical over 12 bases. This specimen was CD4+ or CD8+ T cells sorted from blood, taken in a trial of the OX40 agonist ivuxolimab. This TCR was recovered from an adult with an advanced solid tumor such as melanoma, head and neck, liver or kidney cancer. The CDR3 sequence is CASSLAGTSGSTDTQYF. For the CDR3, the DNA is TGTGCCAGCAGCTTAGCCGGGACTAGCGGGAGCACAGATACGCAGTATTTT.